The 7 T cell receptor beta chains below all came from one sample that was sequenced in a study of blood T cell repertoires in COVID-19. Sequencing was performed with immunoSEQ multiplex PCR; in TCRdb, only in-frame clones are kept and a portion is missing. The data hold approximately 98,000 clones, with around four fifths observed a single time. Sequencing was done on a sample of peripheral blood. These receptors all come from a woman in her seventies with acute or convalescent COVID-19.

The V call is TRBV9, the J call TRBJ1-6; D gene ambiguous. The V and J ends lost 0 bases and 5 bases respectively, with 6 bases between them. Per germline, CDR1 SGDLS and CDR2 YYNGEE. The CDR3 extends over 14 amino acids. The CDR3 coding sequence is TGTGCCAGCAGCGTAGAGAGGAATAATTCACCCCTCCACTTT. It yields the protein CASSVERNNSPLHF.

The genes are TRBV16 and TRBJ1-2; D is unclear. Trimming removed 4 bases from V and 8 bases from J, with 17 bases in between. The CDR3 totals 14 residues. From germline, CDR1 is KGHSY and CDR2 FQNENV. In nucleotides, the CDR3 is TGTGCCAGCAGCCCGGGTCTTCTATATTGGGGCTACACCTTC. It specifies CASSPGLLYWGYTF.

The chain combines TRBV2 with TRBJ2-5, with D possibly matching TRBD1 (6 bases). Germline V gene lookup returns CDR1 SNHLY and CDR2 FYNNEI. The length of the CDR3 is 12 residues. The V end was cut by 8 bases, the J end by 5 bases, with 12 bases between. DNA of the CDR3: TGTGCCAGCTCACAGGGTATGGAGACCCAGTACTTC. The encoded protein is CASSQGMETQYF.

The V and J genes are TRBV6-1 and TRBJ1-2; 11 bases line up with TRBD1. The CDR3 spans 15 residues. V lost 3 bases and J lost 4; bases outside the gene matches: 4. Germline V gene lookup returns CDR1 MNHNS and CDR2 SASEGT. The CDR3 reads CASSDPGTGGYGYTF. The CDR3 coding sequence is TGTGCCAGCAGTGACCCCGGGACAGGGGGCTATGGCTACACCTTC.

The J gene is TRBJ2-5, the V gene TRBV6-5; weak D call: TRBD2 (5 bases). V was cut by 7 bases and J by 0 bases, with 15 bases left in between. The germline CDR1 and CDR2 sequences are MNHEY and SVGAGI. This CDR3 comprises 15 residues. The CDR3 nucleotides read TGTGCCAGCACCTTGTTTCCGGGGAACCAAGAGACCCAGTACTTC. Translated, it gives CASTLFPGNQETQYF.

This clone has only one observation. This chain's CDR3 is CASNPGQGVAGGYGYTF. The CDR3 DNA reads TGTGCCAGCAATCCCGGACAGGGGGTGGCGGGAGGCTATGGCTACACCTTC. The chain has TRBV2 and TRBJ1-2; 10 bases fit TRBD1. In germline, CDR1 is SNHLY, CDR2 FYNNEI. V was pared by 7 bases and J by 4 bases, with 15 bases of the junction left unmatched. This CDR3 has 17 amino acids. The full variable domain, with the rest looked up from reference TRBV2 and TRBJ1-2, is EPEVTQTPSHQVTQMGQEVILRCVPISNHLYFYWYRQILGQKVEFLVSFYNNEISEKSEIFDDQFSVERPDGSNFTLKIRSTKLEDSAMYFCASNPGQGVAGGYGYTFGSGTRLTVV.

V usage is TRBV5-4 and J usage is TRBJ2-7, with 9 bases identical to TRBD2. CDR3 length equals 15 residues. The germline V gene encodes CDR1 SGHNT and CDR2 YYREEE (reference sequence). Losses at the gene ends were 4 bases for V and 3 bases for J; bases not matched to a gene: 8. The chain's CDR3 is CASSQRSGRNYEQYF. The CDR3, as DNA: TGTGCCAGCAGCCAACGTAGCGGGAGAAACTACGAGCAGTACTTC.